This entry describes one T cell receptor beta chain. The data originate from a study of human T cells and chemical hapten exposure. The overall study: While the approximately 24-week study was under way, patients received diphenylcyclopropenone on the scalp every week.

MiXCR, run by TCRdb on the RACE reads, gives a single entry per CDR3 protein. The data hold under 200,000 distinct CDR3 sequences, with 25% to 35% observed a single time. Described time point: pre-sensitization, week 0. Treatment denoted: therapeutic diphenylcyclopropenone sensitization with weekly scalp DPC. Every donor had alopecia and was 18 to 70 years old; all were suitable for DPC. Trimming took off 3 bases at V and 4 bases at J, with 12 bases between the two ends. CDR1 SEHNR and CDR2 FQNEAQ come from the germline V gene (reference sequence). The CDR3 consists of 14 residues. This clonotype was obtained from a woman aged 25 to 39 with alopecia areata. Some clones in this sample may be carry-over from other donors' samples. This chain uses TRBV7-9 with TRBJ1-2, with D hard to call. This sample comprised whole blood, obtained in connection with sensitization to the hapten diphenylcyclopropenone (DPC). The CDR3 DNA is TGTGCCAGCAGCTTTGCGGGGTCGGGCTATGGCTACACCTTC. This codes for CASSFAGSGYGYTF.